The 18 T cell receptor beta chains in this list originate from one sample, sequenced in a study of CD8 T cells in Susac syndrome. Roughly 0.45 to 1 ug RNA was reverse transcribed with random hexamers. From the immunoSEQ multiplex PCR reads, TCRdb called clonotypes with MiXCR, one entry per CDR3 protein. The sample records approximately 170,000 distinct CDR3 sequences, around 93% being singletons. Sequenced sample: CD4+ T cells from PBMCs. The source is a human donor in good health.

V usage is TRBV4-2 and J usage is TRBJ2-5, with 8 bases matching TRBD2. The trim removed 0 bases at V and 5 bases at J, leaving 11 bases unmatched. The CDR3 runs 17 residues. Germline V gene lookup returns CDR1 LGHNA and CDR2 YNFKEQ. CDR3 protein: CASSQEGGRGGEETQYF. The DNA for the CDR3 is TGTGCCAGCAGCCAAGAGGGCGGACGGGGGGGCGAGGAGACCCAGTACTTC.

The rearrangement joins TRBV29-1 to TRBJ2-3; tentatively, D is TRBD2 (6 bases). This CDR3 has 13 amino acids. Germline CDR1 is SQVTM and CDR2 is ANQGSEA. V lost 2 bases and J 6 bases, leaving 12 bases between the germline ends. The CDR3 spells CSVEKAGFDTQYF. The CDR3 DNA follows: TGCAGCGTTGAAAAGGCGGGATTTGATACGCAGTATTTT.

The chain recombines TRBV3-1 with TRBJ1-5; 8 positions agree with TRBD1. The CDR3 totals 15 residues. CDR1 is LGHDT and CDR2 is YNNKEL in the germline V gene (reference sequence). The ends lost 4 bases at V and 6 bases at J; junction bases unmatched: 8. The CDR3 nucleotides read TGTGCCAGCAGCCGGGGACAGGATGGAGGTCAGCCCCAGCATTTT. Protein product: CASSRGQDGGQPQHF.

This clonotype was counted a few times. The chain joins TRBV7-8 to TRBJ1-1; 7 nucleotides align to TRBD1. Per germline, CDR1 SGHVS and CDR2 FQNEAQ. The length of the CDR3 is 13 residues. V gave up 2 bases and J gave up 5 bases; unmatched junction bases: 2. CDR3 loop: CASSLQGETEAFF. CDR3 coding DNA: TGTGCCAGCAGCTTACAGGGGGAAACTGAAGCTTTCTTT.

The V and J genes are TRBV7-6 and TRBJ2-3; D may correspond to TRBD1 or TRBD2 (6 bases each). The CDR3 runs 14 residues. V was trimmed by 5 bases and J by 11 bases, leaving 20 bases between them. CDR1 is SGHVS and CDR2 is FNYEAQ in the germline V gene. The CDR3 coding sequence is TGTGCCAGCAGCCCCCGAGGGGGGCCCTCGGGGCAGTATTTT. The encoded protein is CASSPRGGPSGQYF.

The genes are TRBV12-3 or TRBV12-4 and TRBJ2-4; D might be TRBD2 (6 bases). The CDR3 covers 16 residues. V shed 3 bases and J shed 3 bases, with 15 bases lying between them. The CDR3 loop is CASSLSAGKVKNIQYF. DNA for the CDR3: TGTGCCAGCAGTTTGTCGGCGGGGAAGGTCAAAAACATTCAGTACTTC.

The genes are TRBV7-8 and TRBJ2-3; either TRBD1 or TRBD2 may fit D (5 bases each). Per the germline V gene, CDR1 is SGHVS and CDR2 is FQNEAQ. Trimming left V 3 bases short and J 4 bases short, with 14 bases between. The CDR3 contains 15 residues. CDR3 nucleotide sequence: TGTGCCAGCAGCTTGTTTGGGGGTACGTCAGATACGCAGTATTTT. It encodes CASSLFGGTSDTQYF.

The chain links TRBV5-1 to TRBJ2-3; D uncertain. The germline V gene has CDR1 SGHRS and CDR2 YFSETQ. The V gene lost 0 bases and the J gene lost 1 base, with 9 bases spanning the gap. CDR3 length: 15 residues. The CDR3: CASSLAGYRTDTQYF. The CDR3 bases are TGCGCCAGCAGCTTGGCCGGCTACCGCACAGATACGCAGTATTTT.

The CDR3 sequence: CASSQVGTGTQYF. CDR3 bases: TGTGCCAGCAGCCAAGTGGGGACAGGGACCCAGTACTTC. The chain joins TRBV14 to TRBJ2-5; 8 nucleotides line up with TRBD1. In germline, CDR1 is SGHDN, CDR2 FVKESK. This CDR3 contains 13 residues. Unmatched junction bases numbered 2, after V lost 1 base and J lost 7 bases.

The gene calls are TRBV14 and TRBJ2-7; perhaps D is TRBD1 or TRBD2 (5 bases each). This CDR3 spans 14 amino acids. V gave up 2 bases and J gave up 3 bases, with 11 bases separating them. Germline loops: CDR1 SGHDN, CDR2 FVKESK. Written as DNA, the CDR3 is TGTGCCAGCAGCCAATCCTGGGGGAGCTACGAGCAGTACTTC. Its protein product is CASSQSWGSYEQYF.

This chain links TRBV5-1 with TRBJ2-2; 7 bases fit TRBD1. J lost 2 bases, V lost 4 bases, and 5 bases had no gene match. CDR3 size: 15 residues. CDR1 and CDR2 from the germline V gene are SGHRS and YFSETQ. This CDR3 reads CASSPTGINTGELFF. For the CDR3, the DNA is TGCGCCAGCAGCCCGACAGGGATCAACACCGGGGAGCTGTTTTTT.

The rearrangement uses TRBV29-1 and TRBJ2-7; possible D gene TRBD2, 6 bases. The CDR3 contains 13 residues. Trimming cost V 6 bases and J 2 bases, with 14 bases left between them. Germline assignment: CDR1 SQVTM and CDR2 ANQGSEA. The CDR3 sequence: CSVGRQGTYEQYF. The CDR3 DNA reads TGCAGCGTAGGGAGGCAGGGAACCTACGAGCAGTACTTC.

V usage is TRBV18 and J usage is TRBJ2-7, with 9 bases lining up with TRBD1. CDR3 length: 14 amino acids. Germline V gives CDR1 KGHSH, CDR2 LQKENI. J lost 5 bases, V lost 6 bases, and 8 bases had no gene match. The CDR3 region is CASSLGQGKNEQYF. The CDR3 DNA is TGTGCCAGCTCCCTGGGACAGGGTAAGAACGAGCAGTACTTC.

The chain joins TRBV6-5 to TRBJ2-1; 12 bases are shared with TRBD2. Per germline, CDR1 MNHEY and CDR2 SVGAGI. This CDR3 has 15 amino acids. Germline trimming cut 5 bases from V and 6 bases from J; bases unmatched to any gene: 5. DNA of the CDR3: TGTGCCAGCAGTCGATCTAGCGGGGGGGCCAATGAGCAGTTCTTC. Translation gives CASSRSSGGANEQFF.

The genes are TRBV19 and TRBJ2-7; D remains unclear. Germline CDR1 LNHDA, CDR2 SQIVND (reference sequence). Trimming left V 6 bases short and J 3 bases short, with 12 bases between. There are 13 residues in the CDR3. The CDR3 nucleotides are TGTGCCAGTAGCCCTGACGGAAACTACGAGCAGTACTTC. As protein: CASSPDGNYEQYF. The full variable domain, with the rest looked up from reference TRBV19 and TRBJ2-7, is DGGITQSPKYLFRKEGQNVTLSCEQNLNHDAMYWYRQDPGQGLRLIYYSQIVNDFQKGDIAEGYSVSREKKESFPLTVTSAQKNPTAFYLCASSPDGNYEQYFGPGTRLTVT.

The chain links TRBV5-6 to TRBJ2-3; D not resolved. The CDR3 spans 12 residues. V was cut by 5 bases and J by 5 bases, with 9 bases left in between. Germline CDR1 reads SGHDT; CDR2 reads YYEEEE. The chain's CDR3 is CASSPRLDTQYF. DNA for the CDR3: TGTGCCAGCAGTCCGAGGTTAGATACGCAGTATTTT.

In nucleotides, the CDR3 is TGTGCCAGCAGCTCCCCACTAGCGGGGGGATACGAGCAGTACTTC. The encoded protein is CASSSPLAGGYEQYF. The chain joins TRBV5-4 to TRBJ2-7, with 12 nucleotides matching TRBD2. There are 15 residues in the CDR3. Trimming cost V 3 bases and J 4 bases; bases outside gene matches: 5. CDR1 is SGHNT, CDR2 YYREEE, per germline (reference sequence). Full variable domain (rest looked up from reference TRBV5-4 and TRBJ2-7): ETGVTQSPTHLIKTRGQQVTLRCSSQSGHNTVSWYQQALGQGPQFIFQYYREEENGRGNFPPRFSGLQFPNYSSELNVNALELDDSALYLCASSSPLAGGYEQYFGPGTRLTVT.

This clonotype was detected only once. A read error may account for a junction end that differs from germline. The gene calls are TRBV2 and TRBJ2-7, with a tentative D call TRBD1 (6 bases). Germline assignment: CDR1 SNHLY and CDR2 FYNNEI. The CDR3 runs 12 residues. The CDR3 sequence is CASSGDRWLGGF. Written as DNA, the CDR3 is TGTGCCAGCAGTGGAGACCGGTGGTTAGGGGGCTTC.